This entry is about one T cell receptor (beta chain). Its recognized antigen is unknown. Per-nucleotide qualities are absent, and no much larger clonotype sits a single base away. Germline trimming amounts to 3 bases on V and 15 bases on J, with 11 as the count of junction bases outside the gene matches. CDR1 SGHRS and CDR2 YFSETQ were looked up in the germline V gene. Including cysteine and phenylalanine, the CDR3 has 13 amino acids. The entry retains the CDR3 DNA only, 39 bases that are in frame from base 1. Collaborating institutions collected whole blood in K2EDTA tubes following their own protocols. Collaborator samples were shipped for TCRbeta analysis as frozen whole blood, isolated PBMCs, or DNA extracted from either sample type. These data are taken from a study of blood T cell repertoires in COVID-19 (dated by TCRdb to the early 2020s). Notes on the research overall: The collaborator samples originated in the United States, Italy and Spain and spanned the acute and convalescent phases of COVID-19. The repertoires were released in a freely available public database intended as a resource for research on the immune response to SARS-CoV-2. The samples were drawn from two sources: the first 160 participants of the ongoing ImmuneRACE study, and 1,254 subjects contributed by 6 global collaborators. The material from the prospective study consisted of cDNA or gDNA derived from T cells, B-cell-depleted T cells, or PBMCs. Sample metadata almost always included a de-identified subject ID, COVID-19 status, age in years and sex. The dataset comprised deeply sampled blood TCRbeta repertoires from subjects exposed to, actively infected with, or recovered from COVID-19. Where available, HLA class I and class II types were obtained from metadata supplied by the sample provider rather than from assay-based typing. Results and caveats for the whole study, not just this receptor: Clinical and demographic metadata were provided uncurated, with the amount varying by source and participant.

TCRbeta CDR3 regions were amplified from genomic DNA by means of the immunoSEQ Assay, a bias-controlled multiplex PCR. The authors' pipeline ran thus. The number of nucleated cells in each sample was estimated from the amplification of reference gene primers within the assay. Sequence reads were collapsed and filtered to measure the absolute abundance of every unique TCRbeta CDR3 rearrangement. For each sample, productive Simpson clonality was calculated as the square root of Simpson's diversity index over productive rearrangements. Drawn from immuneACCESS, this table holds only the in-frame rearrangements with V and J called that TCRdb kept. Clones are partly lost; checked studies trace under half to an unresolved V gene and leave the rest unexplained. V and J calls and clone size are given by that table; D and trimming were obtained from the DNA. This sample lists under 250,000 clones; 65% to 85% were detected once. Clones ranked in the top ten supply roughly 2.4% of the sample.

This TCR came from a woman aged 60-75 years with acute or convalescent COVID-19. The source material was peripheral blood. The rearranged chain carries TRBV5-1 and TRBJ2-1; 8 bases in between match TRBD2. DNA sequence: TGCGCCAGCAGCTCGGGATACCGGGGGGGCATGTTCTTC. This codes for CASSSGYRGGMFF.